These T cell receptor beta chains were read from a single sample in a study of T cell repertoires in cytomegalovirus infection. TCRdb processed the reads anew with MiXCR; each CDR3 protein has one entry. There are about 770,000 distinct CDR3 sequences in the sample; almost 30% occur only once, and around 13% lies in the top ten. Which antigens these TCRs recognize remains unknown. The sample consisted of cultured CD8+ T cells from PBMCs, taken from culture after CMV antigen stimulation. The source of these receptors is a human donor in good health (CMV status not recorded). Some clones in this sample may be carry-over from other donors' samples. The CDR3 runs from the conserved cysteine through the conserved F or W. Where a row states a size, it is once, few, many or the class of an expanded clone; other rows omit it.

size	V	CDR3
-	TRBV6-8	CASSPDPREQYF
-	TRBV2	CASSALGNYGYTF
-	TRBV27	CASTFSGTSGQPQHF
-	TRBV4-1	CASSQDPSLTDTQYF
-	TRBV7-6	CASSQSKPRYSNQPQHF
few	TRBV7-9	CATFKDFSGELFF
few	TRBV12-3/TRBV12-4	CASSLTGETYEQYF
-	TRBV10-3	CAISGRNQGGYGYTF
few	TRBV15	CATSRDLEGNYGYTF
-	TRBV10-3	CATKIGNEQFF
-	TRBV5-1	CASSSLPTDTQYF
-	TRBV27	CASARGYNEQFF
-	TRBV12-3/TRBV12-4	CASSSDSVTIYF
-	TRBV12-3/TRBV12-4	CASSLASPRNTQYF
-	TRBV7-9	CASSPSGGGKADTQYF
-	TRBV27	CASSELGRGTEAFF
many	TRBV7-6	CASSNPLVRVNEQFF
many	TRBV6-1	CASSEQKVAGELFF
few	TRBV7-7	CASSSETDRVPETQYF
-	TRBV20-1	CSAPGTSGGYTGELFF
many	TRBV7-2	CASSLAMGQTKETQYF
-	TRBV25-1	CASSEYFGRGEGSTDTQYF
-	TRBV5-1	CASSLPTGQNNEQFF
many	TRBV7-2	CASSEHSANTEAFF
-	TRBV28	CASSLPFEQETQYF
few	TRBV24-1	CATSDPGSAQQETQYF
many	TRBV7-8	CASSLASSGGGTDTQYF
few	TRBV6-5	CASSYSGAGRGGYTF
few	TRBV2	CASRGRTQYF
few	TRBV27	CASRLGTGVAYEQYF
-	TRBV27	CASSFGPAPYEQYF
few	TRBV19	CASTPDPRTSFAGELFF
few	TRBV7-9	CASSFLFEAFF
few	TRBV6-2/TRBV6-3	CACAAGNEQFF
-	TRBV28	CASSQSPDTQYF
-	TRBV11-2	CASTHPPGRLADNEQFF
few	TRBV7-8	CASSWRVKDTDTQYF
few	TRBV6-5	CASSYPRDSPYNEQFF
many	TRBV12-3/TRBV12-4	CASSLGGGGSYEQYF
many	TRBV5-6	CASSFTNQPQHF
many	TRBV14	CASSYPGQGQETQYF
-	TRBV7-8	CASTSPGLGGDEQFF
-	TRBV7-3	CANNEQFF
many	TRBV11-3	CASSLGAMNTEAFF
-	TRBV6-5	CASHGEGAWNEQFF
once	TRBV5-1	CASSLGQYSTDTQYF